A selection of T cell receptor beta chains follows, all from one sample in a study of technical replicates of blood from a handful of donors. Assay: immunoSEQ multiplex PCR; the TCRdb copy retains only in-frame clones and omits some. The table lists roughly 76,000 clones, around 94% of them singletons, with about 0.24% in the top ten. Sequenced sample: T cells isolated from PBMCs. The receptors were gathered from a human donor in good health. Each CDR3 is given with its conserved first and last residue. D genes are given only for firm matches. Clone sizes are given selectively: once, few, many, or a class where the clone is expanded.

clone_size,v_call,j_call,d_call,cdr3_nt,cdr3_aa
.,TRBV7-9,TRBJ2-1,.,TGTGCCAGCAGCGCGGGACGGACCGTGGTCAATGAGCAGTTCTTC,CASSAGRTVVNEQFF
.,TRBV27,TRBJ2-3,.,TGTGCCAGCAGACCCACCCGGGATACGCAGTATTTT,CASRPTRDTQYF
once,TRBV5-1,TRBJ1-5,TRBD1,TGCGCCAGCAGCCCGGGACAGGACAATCAGCCCCAGCATTTT,CASSPGQDNQPQHF
.,TRBV9,TRBJ2-7,TRBD2,TGTGCCAGCAGCTTTACTAGCGGGAGTAGCTACGAGCAGTACTTC,CASSFTSGSSYEQYF
.,TRBV27,TRBJ2-3,.,TGTGCCAGCAGTTCGCCCAGTTTAGATACGCAGTATTTT,CASSSPSLDTQYF
.,TRBV25-1,TRBJ1-1,.,TGTGCCAGCAGGTGGCTTATGAACACTGAAGCTTTCTTT,CASRWLMNTEAFF
.,TRBV6-1,TRBJ2-2,TRBD2,TGTGCCAGCAGTGAAGCCGGACTAGTTACCGGGGAGCTGTTTTTT,CASSEAGLVTGELFF
.,TRBV6-4,TRBJ1-1,TRBD1,TGTGCCAGCAGCCCTCGACAGGGAACGGGCACTGAAGCTTTCTTT,CASSPRQGTGTEAFF
.,TRBV27,TRBJ1-4,.,TGTGCCAGCAGTTCCATCCCCCCCCAAAAACTGTTTTTT,CASSSIPPQKLFF
.,TRBV30,TRBJ1-2,TRBD1,TGTGCCTGGAGTGTAGGACAGGGGTCCGGGGGCTACACCTTC,CAWSVGQGSGGYTF
.,TRBV11-1,TRBJ1-5,.,TGTGCCAGCAGCCCAGATTACAATCAGCCCCAGCATTTT,CASSPDYNQPQHF
once,TRBV11-2,TRBJ2-1,.,TGTGCCAGCAGTCTTTCCACCGGGACACCGAACAATGAGCAGTTCTTC,CASSLSTGTPNNEQFF
.,TRBV5-1,TRBJ2-5,.,TGCGCCAGCAGACTTCGGACAGCCCAAGAGACCCAGTACTTC,CASRLRTAQETQYF
.,TRBV4-1,TRBJ1-6,TRBD1,TGCGCCAGCAGCCAGGACAGGCACCAGAGACCCCTCCACTTT,CASSQDRHQRPLHF
.,TRBV27,TRBJ2-7,TRBD2,TGTGCCAGCAGTCCCCGTTGGAGCGGGAGTAATTATCACGAGCAGTACTTC,CASSPRWSGSNYHEQYF
.,TRBV5-4,TRBJ1-2,TRBD1,TGTGCCAGCAGCGACCGGGACAGGGACGTCTATGGCTACACCTTC,CASSDRDRDVYGYTF
.,TRBV2,TRBJ2-4,TRBD1,TGTGCCAGCAGTGAAGCGAGGACAGGCGACCAAGCCAAAAACATTCAGTACTTC,CASSEARTGDQAKNIQYF
.,TRBV13,TRBJ2-7,TRBD2,TGTGCCAGCAGCTTAGGCCCCGGGACTATGTACGAGCAGTACTTC,CASSLGPGTMYEQYF
.,TRBV6-6,TRBJ2-2,.,TGTGCCAGCAGTCGAGACGGGGAGCTGTTTTTT,CASSRDGELFF
.,TRBV13,TRBJ2-2,.,TGTGCCAGCAGCTTTTTCCGGGACAGCCACAAGGAGGGGGTTGCTGGGGAGCTGTTTTTT,CASSFFRDSHKEGVAGELFF
.,TRBV9,TRBJ2-7,TRBD1,TGTGCCAGCAGCCCATACGGACAGGCGACGACCTACGAGCAGTACTTC,CASSPYGQATTYEQYF
.,TRBV4-1,TRBJ2-7,.,TGCGCCAGCAGCCAGGGACACAACTACGAGCAGTACTTC,CASSQGHNYEQYF
.,TRBV5-1,TRBJ1-2,.,TGCGCCAGCAGCTTTGGGCAGGGCGACTATGGCTACACCTTC,CASSFGQGDYGYTF
.,TRBV5-4,TRBJ1-4,TRBD1,TGTGCCAGCAGCTTGCTGGGACAGGGGAATGAAAAACTGTTTTTT,CASSLLGQGNEKLFF